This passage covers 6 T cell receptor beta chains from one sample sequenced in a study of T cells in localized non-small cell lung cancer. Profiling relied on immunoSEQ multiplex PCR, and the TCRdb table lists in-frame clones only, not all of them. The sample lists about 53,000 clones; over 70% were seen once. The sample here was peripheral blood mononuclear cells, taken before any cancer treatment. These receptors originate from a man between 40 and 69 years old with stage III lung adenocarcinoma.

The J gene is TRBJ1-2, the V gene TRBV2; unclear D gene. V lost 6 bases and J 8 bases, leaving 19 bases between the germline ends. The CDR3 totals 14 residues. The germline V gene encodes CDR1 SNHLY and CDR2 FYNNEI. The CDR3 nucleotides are TGTGCCAGCAGCGCCGGCCTGGGGTCGAGCGGCTACACCTTC. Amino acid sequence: CASSAGLGSSGYTF.

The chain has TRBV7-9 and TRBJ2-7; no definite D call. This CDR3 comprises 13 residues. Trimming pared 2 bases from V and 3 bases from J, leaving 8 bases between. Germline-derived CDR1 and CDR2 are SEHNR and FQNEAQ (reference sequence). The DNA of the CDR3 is TGTGCCAGCAGCTTATACACGGGCTACGAGCAGTACTTC. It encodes CASSLYTGYEQYF. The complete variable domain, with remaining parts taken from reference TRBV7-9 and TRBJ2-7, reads DTGVSQNPRHKITKRGQNVTFRCDPISEHNRLYWYRQTLGQGPEFLTYFQNEAQLEKSRLLSDRFSAERPKGSFSTLEIQRTEQGDSAMYLCASSLYTGYEQYFGPGTRLTVT.

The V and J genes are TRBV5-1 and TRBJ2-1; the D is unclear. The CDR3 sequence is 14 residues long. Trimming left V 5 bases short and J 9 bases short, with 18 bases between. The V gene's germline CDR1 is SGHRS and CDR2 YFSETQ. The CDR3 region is CASSLTRGNGEQFF. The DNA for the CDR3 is TGCGCCAGCAGTCTTACCCGTGGGAATGGTGAGCAGTTCTTC.

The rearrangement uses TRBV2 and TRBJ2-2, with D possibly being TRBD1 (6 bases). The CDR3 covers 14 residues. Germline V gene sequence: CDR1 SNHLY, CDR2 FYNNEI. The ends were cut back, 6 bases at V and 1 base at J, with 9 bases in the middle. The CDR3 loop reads CASRWTENTGELFF. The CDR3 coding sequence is TGTGCCAGCAGATGGACAGAGAACACCGGGGAGCTGTTTTTT.

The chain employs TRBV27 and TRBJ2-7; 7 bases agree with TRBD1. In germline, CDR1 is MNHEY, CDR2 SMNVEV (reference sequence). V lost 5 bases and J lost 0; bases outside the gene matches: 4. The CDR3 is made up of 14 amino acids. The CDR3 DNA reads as TGTGCCAGCAGTACGTCAGGGGGCTCCTACGAGCAGTACTTC. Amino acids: CASSTSGGSYEQYF.

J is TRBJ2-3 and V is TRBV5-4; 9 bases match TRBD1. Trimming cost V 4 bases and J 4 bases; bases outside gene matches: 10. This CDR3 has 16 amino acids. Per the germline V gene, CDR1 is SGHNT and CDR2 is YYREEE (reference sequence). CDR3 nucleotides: TGTGCCAGCAGCAATGGACGGGACAGGGTAGCAGATACGCAGTATTTT. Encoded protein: CASSNGRDRVADTQYF.